This record concerns one T cell receptor (beta chain) sequence. Its antigen specificity is not known. Base qualities are missing; no much larger clone stands one base away. The source of the sample is a study of Tregs in tolerant kidney transplant recipients (dated by TCRdb to between 2019 and 2020). Study-level background: The transplants used related donors along with nonmyeloablative bone marrow transplantation, and in the human trials mixed chimerism was transient. The study used TCRbeta sequencing to identify donor-specific regulatory T cells before combined kidney and bone marrow transplantation, then tracked those cells after transplant. Here is what the overall study found, with its caveats: Biological reproducibility was not directly assessed, although technical replication error appeared to be minimal. The most biologically relevant and donor-specific TCRbeta repertoire appeared to be identified by expanding Tregs with activated donor B cells. Donor-specific Treg expansion was found to exceed global Treg expansion in tolerant patients, suggesting antigen-driven rather than nonspecific expansion. Because the study included only a small number of patients, the results must be confirmed in larger populations and under other immunosuppression protocols. PCR primers changed over time for some patients, so nucleotide-level comparison across those patients' samples was not possible.

In light of the paper, this sample's time point label describes: blood sample drawn before combined kidney and bone marrow transplant. Thawed PBMCs were FACS-sorted into unstimulated Tregs (CD4+CD25+CD127-), CD4+ non-Tregs (CD4+CD25-), CD4 cells and CD8 cells. The patients were several recipients of combined kidney and bone marrow transplants from the ITN036ST trial, and samples were available only from these trial subjects. Healthy control blood was processed by Ficoll density gradient to PBMCs and cryopreserved; patient PBMCs were collected before and after transplant. Genomic DNA was extracted from sorted cells with the QIAGEN DNeasy Blood and Tissue Kit for TCRbeta CDR3 sequencing. High-throughput TCRbeta CDR3 sequencing, which included PCR amplification with bias correction and internal controls, was done commercially through immunoSEQ. In the authors' own workflow: A unique productive TCRbeta sequence was defined by the CDR3 nucleotide sequence when primers matched, and otherwise by the CDR3 amino acid sequence together with the Vbeta and Jbeta genes. Sorting error was corrected by removing sequences shared between sorted populations at a frequency ratio of 2:1 or less, and the remaining shared sequences were assigned to the higher population. Donor-reactive sequences were defined as at least 5-fold expanded in CFSE-low cells versus unstimulated cells, with frequency of at least 0.01% in CFSE-low cells. Jensen-Shannon divergence calculated on the top 100 TCRbeta sequences ranked by frequency was used to measure repertoire divergence. For samples with multiple sequencing runs, sorting error was corrected in each run separately before the runs were combined. TCRdb took this table from immuneACCESS and kept in-frame rearrangements with V and J called. Such tables lack part of the clones; where checked against another copy, unresolved V genes explain under half of the gap, and the rest is unexplained. The V and J calls and the clone size are those of that table, but D and trimming were determined from the DNA. The table for this sample lists fewer than 80,000 clones; about 88% of them were counted only once. The ten largest account for nearly 0.4% of the sample.

CDR1 and CDR2 (PRHDT, FYEKMQ) derive from the germline V gene (reference sequence). Spanning cysteine to phenylalanine, the CDR3 consists of 16 amino acids. Only the CDR3 part of the read is kept: 48 bases, read in frame from the first base. The junction shows trimming of 4 bases on V and 5 bases on J, and the gene matches do not reach 7 bases of it. Sequenced here: CD4+ T cells from blood, sampled before the transplant. The chain is assembled from TRBV13 and TRBJ2-3, with 12 middle bases fitting TRBD2. The sequence was collected from a human donor who received a combined kidney and bone marrow transplant. The CDR3 reads as follows: CASSSTSGGVVDTQYF. DNA sequence: TGTGCCAGCAGCTCGACTAGCGGGGGAGTCGTAGATACGCAGTATTTT.